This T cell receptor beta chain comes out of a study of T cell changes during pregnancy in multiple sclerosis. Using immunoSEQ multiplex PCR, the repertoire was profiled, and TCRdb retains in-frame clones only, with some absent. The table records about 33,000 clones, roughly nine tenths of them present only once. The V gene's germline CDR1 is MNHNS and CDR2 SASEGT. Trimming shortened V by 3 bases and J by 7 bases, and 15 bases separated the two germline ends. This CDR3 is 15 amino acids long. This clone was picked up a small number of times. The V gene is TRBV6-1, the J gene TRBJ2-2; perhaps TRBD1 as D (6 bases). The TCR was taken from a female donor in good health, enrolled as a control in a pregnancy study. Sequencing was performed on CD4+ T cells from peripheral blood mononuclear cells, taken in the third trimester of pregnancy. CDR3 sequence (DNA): TGTGCCAGCAGTGAGGTCGTTAAGGGGGTCGGGGAGCTGTTTTTT. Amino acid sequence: CASSEVVKGVGELFF.